The 8 T cell receptor beta chains presented below share a single source sample, sequenced in a study of cytomegalovirus exposure and HLA in healthy donors. Assay used: immunoSEQ multiplex PCR; TCRdb lists only in-frame clones, some missing. Of over 100,000 clones listed, almost 90% are singletons. The sample taken for sequencing was PBMCs. The receptors originated from a woman aged 18-35 years in good health and CMV-seronegative.

This clone was seen a few times. The V call is TRBV5-5, the J call TRBJ2-2; the D gene is possibly TRBD2 (5 bases). V was pared by 0 bases and J by 7 bases, with 10 bases between. Germline CDR1 is SGHKS and CDR2 is YYEKEE (reference sequence). The CDR3 contains 14 residues. CDR3 nucleotides: TGTGCCAGCAGCTTGGTTCCGAGGGACGGGGAGCTGTTTTTT. Its translation is CASSLVPRDGELFF.

V gene TRBV9 combines with J gene TRBJ1-2; D possibly corresponds to TRBD1 (6 bases). With 0 bases removed from V and 5 bases from J, the gap between germline ends came to 11 bases. This CDR3 has 14 residues. CDR1 is SGDLS, CDR2 YYNGEE, per germline. CDR3 residues: CASSVGGRGYGYTF. For the CDR3, the DNA is TGTGCCAGCAGCGTAGGCGGTAGGGGGTATGGCTACACCTTC.

The V gene is TRBV5-4, the J gene TRBJ1-3, with D perhaps TRBD1 (6 bases). The ends were cut back, 3 bases at V and 4 bases at J, with 8 bases in the middle. The germline V gene has CDR1 SGHNT and CDR2 YYREEE (reference sequence). The CDR3 is made up of 13 amino acids. The CDR3 is CASSYGQGNTIYF. CDR3 DNA: TGTGCCAGCAGCTACGGACAGGGAAACACCATATATTTT. The full variable domain, in which reference TRBV5-4 and TRBJ1-3 provide the parts outside the CDR3, is ETGVTQSPTHLIKTRGQQVTLRCSSQSGHNTVSWYQQALGQGPQFIFQYYREEENGRGNFPPRFSGLQFPNYSSELNVNALELDDSALYLCASSYGQGNTIYFGEGSWLTVV.

This rearrangement joins TRBV5-6 to TRBJ1-4; no definite D call. CDR1 is SGHDT, CDR2 YYEEEE, per germline. The ends were cut back, 2 bases at V and 9 bases at J, with 17 bases in the middle. This CDR3 region has 15 residues. For the CDR3, the DNA is TGTGCCAGCAGCTTCGGAGTATCCAGCCCTCAAAAACTGTTTTTT. Protein sequence: CASSFGVSSPQKLFF. Full variable domain (missing parts from reference TRBV5-6 and TRBJ1-4): DAGVTQSPTHLIKTRGQQVTLRCSPKSGHDTVSWYQQALGQGPQFIFQYYEEEERQRGNFPDRFSGHQFPNYSSELNVNALLLGDSALYLCASSFGVSSPQKLFFGSGTQLSVL.

This chain joins TRBV28 and TRBJ1-2; D possibly corresponds to TRBD1 (6 bases). V was pared by 6 bases and J by 2 bases, with 19 bases between. CDR1 is MDHEN and CDR2 is SYDVKM in the germline V gene. The CDR3 contains 16 residues. CDR3 residues: CASSPQSGTSNYGYTF. CDR3 nucleotide sequence: TGTGCCAGCAGCCCACAATCCGGGACATCCAACTATGGCTACACCTTC.

In its sample, this clone was seen a few times. The chain combines TRBV28 with TRBJ1-1; D gene unclear. The CDR3 consists of 15 residues. CDR1 and CDR2 (germline): MDHEN, SYDVKM. Trimming removed 7 bases from V and 0 bases from J, with 15 bases in between. CDR3 coding DNA: TGTGCCAGCACCCCAAGATACCGGGTGAACACTGAAGCTTTCTTT. Protein product: CASTPRYRVNTEAFF.

This chain uses TRBV5-5 with TRBJ1-1; D may be TRBD1 (5 bases). This CDR3 region has 15 residues. Germline CDR1 SGHKS, CDR2 YYEKEE (reference sequence). The V end lost 1 base, the J end lost 4 bases, and 14 bases lay between the germline ends. CDR3 protein: CASSLYPGGGTEAFF. The DNA for the CDR3 is TGTGCCAGCAGCTTGTACCCCGGGGGTGGCACTGAAGCTTTCTTT. Drawing the rest from reference TRBV5-5 and TRBJ1-1, the complete variable domain is DAGVTQSPTHLIKTRGQQVTLRCSPISGHKSVSWYQQVLGQGPQFIFQYYEKEERGRGNFPDRFSARQFPNYSSELNVNALLLGDSALYLCASSLYPGGGTEAFFGQGTRLTVV.

The chain links TRBV27 to TRBJ1-1; 11 nucleotides match TRBD1. V lost 2 bases to trimming and J lost 10 bases; unmatched junction nucleotides: 3. The CDR3 covers 13 residues. Germline-derived CDR1 and CDR2 are MNHEY and SMNVEV (reference sequence). The CDR3 DNA reads as TGTGCCAGCAGTTTACAGGACAGGGGGCGAGCTTTCTTT. Protein sequence: CASSLQDRGRAFF.